The clone carrying this TCR beta chain was observed once. Assay: immunoSEQ multiplex PCR; the TCRdb copy retains only in-frame clones and omits some. The sample contains around 64,000 clones, over 65% of which appear only once. The time point: blood 4 weeks post-SBRT, at nephrectomy. Treatment of the sample: 15 Gy SBRT to primary tumor, nephrectomy 4 weeks later. The CDR3 has 16 residues. Trimming shortened V by 1 base and J by 1 base, and 13 bases separated the two germline ends. Germline CDR1 is MNHNY and CDR2 is SVGAGI (reference sequence). The data originate from a study of radiation and T cells in renal cell carcinoma.

The source of this sequence is a man in his 60s with renal cell carcinoma. Specimen: blood, collected from a patient whose treatment included radiotherapy and nephrectomy. The V and J genes are TRBV6-6 and TRBJ2-5; D uncertain. The CDR3 is CASSYWAQAPQETQYF. In nucleotides, the CDR3 is TGTGCCAGCAGTTACTGGGCCCAGGCGCCCCAAGAGACCCAGTACTTC.